This T cell receptor beta chain was sequenced in a study of human thymus T cells. Study outcomes and limitations: As related research reported, thymic repertoires overlapped highly among unrelated individuals. Use of V and J genes seemed skewed within the thymic and blood repertoires.

The CDR3 runs 16 residues. Germline loops: CDR1 MNHNY, CDR2 SVGAGI (reference sequence). V was pared by 6 bases and J by 0 bases, with 15 bases between. Concerning this clone: Its matching antigen is unknown.

It was from resections taken during corrective heart surgery that the thymus tissue came. The donor group consisted of healthy Finnish infants who were having corrective surgery for congenital heart defects. Only in-frame clones appear in the TCRdb table, and some are missing; sequencing was by immunoSEQ multiplex PCR. Of tens of thousands of clones in the sample, 90% to 95% were seen once. The sequencing sample was made of thymus tissue. The receptor was isolated from a girl under two years old with a congenital heart defect but otherwise immunologically healthy. The chain couples TRBV6-6 to TRBJ2-1; D remains ambiguous. The CDR3 bases are TGTGCCAGCAGCCCTCGCGTCTTCCTCTCCTACAATGAGCAGTTCTTC. Its translation is CASSPRVFLSYNEQFF.